This T cell receptor beta chain emerged from a study of OX40 agonist ivuxolimab in advanced cancers. Looking at the study overall: Treatment of patients was with ivuxolimab, an agonistic anti-OX40 (CD134) antibody. Ivuxolimab, which patients received intravenously every 2 weeks, was dosed at 0.01 to 10 mg/kg. Study observations and caveats: Part of the nonresponder group also had normalized T-cell clonal expansion that was low.

As for this clone: Antigen: not known.

Profiling relied on immunoSEQ multiplex PCR, and the TCRdb table lists in-frame clones only, not all of them. Of 87,000 or so clones listed, 80% to 90% are singletons. This TCR derives from an adult with an advanced solid tumor such as melanoma, head and neck, liver or kidney cancer. Sample: CD4+ or CD8+ T cells sorted from blood, taken in a trial of the OX40 agonist ivuxolimab.

CDR3 in amino acids: CASSSDPSIYEQYF. CDR3 DNA sequence: TGTGCCAGCAGCTCGGACCCATCTATCTACGAGCAGTACTTC. The V call is TRBV11-2, the J call TRBJ2-7; no firm D call. With 4 bases removed from V and 3 bases from J, the gap between germline ends came to 13 bases. The CDR3 contains 14 residues. CDR1 SGHAT and CDR2 FQNNGV come from the germline V gene.